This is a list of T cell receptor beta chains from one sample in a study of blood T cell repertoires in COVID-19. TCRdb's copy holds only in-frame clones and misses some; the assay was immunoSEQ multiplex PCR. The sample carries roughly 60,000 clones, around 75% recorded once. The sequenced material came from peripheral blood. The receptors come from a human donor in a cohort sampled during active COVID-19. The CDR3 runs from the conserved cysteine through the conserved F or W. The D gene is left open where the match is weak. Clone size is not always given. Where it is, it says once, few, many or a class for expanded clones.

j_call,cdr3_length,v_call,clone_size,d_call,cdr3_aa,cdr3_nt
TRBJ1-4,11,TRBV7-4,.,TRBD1,CASSFGDSLFF,TGTGCCAGCAGCTTCGGGGACAGCTTGTTTTTT
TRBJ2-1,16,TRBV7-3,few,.,CASSLIATHSYNEQFF,TGTGCCAGCAGCTTAATCGCAACTCACTCCTACAATGAGCAGTTCTTC
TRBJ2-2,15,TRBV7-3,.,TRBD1,CASSLGTARTGELFF,TGTGCCAGCAGCCTGGGGACAGCCCGCACCGGGGAGCTGTTTTTT
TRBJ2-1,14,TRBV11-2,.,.,CASSLQAPSNEQFF,TGTGCCAGCAGCTTACAGGCCCCAAGCAATGAGCAGTTCTTC
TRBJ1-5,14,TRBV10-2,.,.,CASSSETSDQPQHF,TGCGCCAGCAGCTCGGAGACGTCGGATCAGCCCCAGCATTTT
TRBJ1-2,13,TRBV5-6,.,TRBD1,CASSALDREGYTF,TGTGCCAGCAGCGCCTTAGACAGGGAGGGCTACACCTTC
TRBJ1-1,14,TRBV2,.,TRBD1,CASSGQVGRTEAFF,TGTGCCAGCTCTGGACAGGTGGGTCGCACTGAAGCTTTCTTT
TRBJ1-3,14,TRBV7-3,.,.,CASSLTGPGDTIYF,TGTGCCAGCAGCTTAACGGGGCCTGGAGACACCATATATTTT
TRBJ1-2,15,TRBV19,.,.,CASSIDYSSGRAYTF,TGTGCCAGTAGTATAGATTATTCTTCGGGGAGAGCCTACACCTTC
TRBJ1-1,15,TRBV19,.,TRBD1,CASSPRDSVNTEAFF,TGTGCCAGTAGTCCCCGGGACAGCGTGAACACTGAAGCTTTCTTT
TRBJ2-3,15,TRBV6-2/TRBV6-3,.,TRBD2,CASSPASGGPGTQYF,TGTGCCAGCAGCCCCGCCAGCGGGGGGCCCGGTACGCAGTATTTT
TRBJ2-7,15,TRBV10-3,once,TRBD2,CAISESGGRTDEQYF,TGTGCCATCAGTGAGTCGGGCGGGAGAACCGACGAGCAGTACTTC
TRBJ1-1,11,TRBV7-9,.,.,CASSPDTEAFF,TGTGCCAGCAGCCCAGACACTGAAGCTTTCTTT
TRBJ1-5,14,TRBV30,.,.,CAWGSGYSNQPQHF,TGTGCCTGGGGCTCAGGATATAGCAATCAGCCCCAGCATTTT
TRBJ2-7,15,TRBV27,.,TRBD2,CASSLGLAVPYEQYF,TGTGCCAGCAGTTTGGGTCTAGCGGTCCCCTACGAGCAGTACTTC
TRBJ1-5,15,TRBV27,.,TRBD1,CASSMEGARNQPQHF,TGTGCCAGCAGTATGGAGGGGGCGCGGAATCAGCCCCAGCATTTT
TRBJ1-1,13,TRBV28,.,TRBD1,CASSRTGNTEAFF,TGTGCCAGCAGTCGGACAGGGAACACTGAAGCTTTCTTT